The 26 T cell receptor beta chains below were found in one sample sequenced in a study of spatial heterogeneity in lung cancer. Study-wide findings and caveats: Higher tumor mutation counts went along with higher counts of expanded intratumoral alpha and beta TCRs.

These TCRs' antigens remain unknown. TCRdb re-called the 5' RACE reads through MiXCR, storing one row per CDR3 protein. Of about 6,800 distinct CDR3 sequences in the sample, 14% are singletons; the top ten hold roughly 9.8%. The time point is: sample taken at primary tumor resection. Sequencing used lung tumor tissue, obtained at surgery. Every receptor here comes from a male donor with early-stage non-small cell lung cancer.

This clonotype is categorized as medium-sized (0.01 to 0.1%). This beta chain turned up in a library designed for alpha chains; as an off-target read, its abundance says little. The rearrangement links TRBV20-1 to TRBJ2-3; 12 positions match TRBD2. Germline V gene data show CDR1 as DFQATT and CDR2 as SNEGSKA (reference sequence). The CDR3 covers 16 residues. V trimming: 3 bases; J trimming: 2 bases; junction bases outside the gene matches: 6. The CDR3 sequence is CSASRLAGVYTDTQYF. The CDR3 bases are TGCAGTGCTAGTAGACTAGCGGGAGTGTACACAGATACGCAGTATTTT.

Worth noting for this clonotype: Being off target in a library aimed at alpha chains, this beta chain has a size of little meaning. The chain recombines TRBV2 with TRBJ2-7, with D perhaps TRBD1 (5 bases). Trimming shortened V by 8 bases and J by 3 bases, and 11 bases separated the two germline ends. The CDR3 consists of 12 residues. CDR1 SNHLY and CDR2 FYNNEI come from the germline V gene. CDR3 amino acids: CASGGAGYEQYF. CDR3 bases: TGTGCCAGCGGTGGGGCAGGCTACGAGCAGTACTTC.

To note about this clonotype: The library was prepared for alpha chains; this beta chain is a stray read, so its frequency means little. The rearrangement uses TRBV25-1 and TRBJ2-3; 7 nucleotides agree with TRBD2. CDR3 size: 15 residues. Germline CDR1 and CDR2: MGHDK and SYGVNS. The V gene end was trimmed by 1 base and the J gene end by 3 bases; junction bases not matched to a gene: 4. CDR3 bases: TGTGCCAGCAGTGAATGGAGGGGAGGGACAGATACGCAGTATTTT. This gives the protein CASSEWRGGTDTQYF.

About this clonotype: This beta chain is an off-target read within a library intended for alpha chains, so its frequency means little. The chain links TRBV5-1 to TRBJ1-6; D may be TRBD1 (5 bases). Trimming removed 4 bases at V and 11 bases at J, with 16 bases between. The CDR3 has 14 residues. Per germline, CDR1 SGHRS and CDR2 YFSETQ. This CDR3 is CASSLQVEGAPLHF. DNA of the CDR3: TGCGCCAGCAGCCTCCAGGTGGAAGGGGCACCCCTCCACTTT.

Regarding this clonotype: This beta chain was picked up by a library intended for alpha chains and is off target, so its count carries little meaning. Here the CDR3 DNA reads TGTGCCAGCAGTTCTACCGGGACTAGAATCGGCTACACCTTC. The encoded protein is CASSSTGTRIGYTF. V is TRBV12-3 or TRBV12-4 and J is TRBJ1-2; possibly TRBD1 for D (5 bases). This CDR3 spans 14 amino acids. Trimming shortened V by 4 bases and J by 8 bases, and 17 bases separated the two germline ends.

This clonotype was counted ten times or more. A library prepared for alpha chains yielded this beta chain as an off-target read; its size is of little meaning. The V and J genes are TRBV12-3 or TRBV12-4 and TRBJ1-3; possibly TRBD1 for D (6 bases). Between the trimmed V and J ends, which lost 5 bases and 0 bases, there was a span of 29 bases. The CDR3 is 21 amino acids. The CDR3 coding sequence is TGTGCCAGCAGTCTTGTCCATTATATTACCGGGACACCACTCTCTGGAAACACCATATATTTT. Amino acids: CASSLVHYITGTPLSGNTIYF.

Note on this clonotype: This beta chain came through as a stray read in a library set up for alpha chains, and its size says little. J is TRBJ2-3 and V is TRBV4-3; 7 positions agree with TRBD2. This CDR3 comprises 15 residues. After removal of 1 base from V and 1 base from J, the junction contained 2 bases not matched to a gene. CDR1 and CDR2 (germline): LGHNA, YSLEER. The CDR3 spells CASSQAGGGTDTQYF. CDR3 in DNA: TGCGCCAGCAGCCAAGCGGGAGGAGGCACAGATACGCAGTATTTT.

By proportion, this clonotype is medium-sized. The library was prepared for alpha chains; this beta chain is a stray read, so its frequency means little. This rearrangement joins TRBV11-2 to TRBJ2-2; D is ambiguous. From germline, CDR1 is SGHAT and CDR2 FQNNGV. V was cut by 1 base and J by 4 bases, with 16 bases left in between. CDR3 length: 17 residues. The CDR3 nucleotides read TGTGCCAGCAGCTTAGGCGACTCAGCAAGGCGCACCGGGGAGCTGTTTTTT. Translation gives CASSLGDSARRTGELFF. The full variable domain, completed using reference TRBV11-2 and TRBJ2-2, is EAGVAQSPRYKIIEKRQSVAFWCNPISGHATLYWYQQILGQGPKLLIQFQNNGVVDDSQLPKDRFSAERLKGVDSTLKIQPAKLEDSAVYLCASSLGDSARRTGELFFGEGSRLTVL.

This clonotype is medium-sized (0.01 to 0.1%) in the sample. This beta chain was picked up by a library intended for alpha chains and is off target, so its count carries little meaning. The J gene is TRBJ2-5, the V gene TRBV5-4; 8 bases match TRBD2. V dropped 1 base and J dropped 3; count of bases not matched to a gene: 2. The CDR3 loop spans 14 amino acids. Germline CDR1 and CDR2: SGHNT and YYREEE (reference sequence). CDR3 loop: CASSLYSGKETQYF. CDR3 bases: TGTGCCAGCAGCTTGTATAGCGGGAAAGAGACCCAGTACTTC.

Worth noting for this clonotype: The library was designed around alpha chains, so this beta chain is a stray read whose abundance carries little weight. The chain uses TRBV2 and TRBJ2-7; TRBD1 matches 9 bases. This CDR3 is 13 amino acids long. Germline V CDR1 and CDR2: SNHLY, FYNNEI. J gave up 4 bases and V 10 bases, and 8 bases lay outside the gene matches. CDR3 nucleotide sequence: TGTGCCATCCGGACAGGGGCAGATTACGAGCAGTACTTC. It specifies CAIRTGADYEQYF.

This clonotype was seen at least ten times. The library was designed around alpha chains, so this beta chain is a stray read whose abundance carries little weight. The rearrangement joins TRBV4-2 to TRBJ1-2; TRBD1 is a possible D gene (6 bases). Germline V lookup: CDR1 LGHNA, CDR2 YNFKEQ. The CDR3 length is 15 residues. Trimming took off 7 bases at V and 4 bases at J, with 19 bases between the two ends. The CDR3 loop is CASTLSQGQGYGYTF. DNA of the CDR3: TGTGCCAGCACCCTGAGTCAGGGGCAGGGCTATGGCTACACCTTC.

Judged by abundance, this clonotype is medium-sized. This beta chain slipped into a library made for alpha chains as a stray read, so its size is not meaningful. This chain connects TRBV5-1 to TRBJ1-3; D is unresolved. The germline V and J ends were trimmed by 0 bases and 0 bases, with 7 bases remaining between them. The germline gives CDR1 SGHRS, CDR2 YFSETQ. The length of the CDR3 is 15 residues. The CDR3 nucleotides read TGCGCCAGCAGCTTGGATTGGAGCTCTGGAAACACCATATATTTT. It translates to CASSLDWSSGNTIYF.

This clonotype was seen repeatedly, ten times or more. The size of this beta chain means little, since it is a stray read in a library made for alpha chains. V gene TRBV7-9 combines with J gene TRBJ2-3, with 7 nucleotides matching TRBD1. With 5 bases clipped from V and 2 bases from J, the junction kept 4 bases outside the gene matches. Germline values: CDR1 SEHNR, CDR2 FQNEAQ (reference sequence). The length of the CDR3 is 14 residues. This CDR3 reads CASSADRDTDTQYF. CDR3 sequence (DNA): TGTGCCAGCAGCGCAGACAGGGACACAGATACGCAGTATTTT.

This clonotype rates as medium-sized. This beta chain appears as a stray read in a library generated for alpha chains; its size is not informative. This chain joins TRBV6-1 and TRBJ1-1; unclear D gene. Germline lookup yields CDR1 MNHNS and CDR2 SASEGT. The CDR3 extends over 12 amino acids. The V gene lost 2 bases and the J gene lost 4 bases, with 5 bases spanning the gap. CDR3 coding DNA: TGTGCCAGCAGTGAATGGGGCACTGAAGCTTTCTTT. Translation gives CASSEWGTEAFF.

Comments on this clonotype: Since it is a stray read in a library aimed at alpha chains, this beta chain has a size that is not meaningful. This chain joins TRBV2 and TRBJ2-3; no reliable D call. The CDR3 totals 12 residues. Germline CDR1 and CDR2: SNHLY and FYNNEI. Between the trimmed V and J ends, which lost 1 base and 3 bases, there was a span of 2 bases. In DNA form, the CDR3 reads TGTGCCAGCAGTGAAGGAACAGATACGCAGTATTTT. Translated: CASSEGTDTQYF.

This clonotype rates as medium-sized (0.01 to 0.1%). This beta chain is off target for a library built for alpha chains, so its abundance means little. The chain couples TRBV29-1 to TRBJ2-2; tentatively, D is TRBD1 or TRBD2 (5 bases each). Per the germline V gene, CDR1 is SQVTM and CDR2 is ANQGSEA. CDR3 length: 13 residues. CDR3 residues: CGASSSGTGELFF. The CDR3 bases are TGCGGGGCTAGTTCTTCGGGGACCGGGGAGCTGTTTTTT.

By sample share, this clonotype is medium-sized. Within a library made for alpha chains, this beta chain is off target, and its count is uninformative. CDR3 amino acids: CSARDLAGIIAEAFF. CDR3 DNA: TGCAGTGCTAGAGATCTGGCAGGGATTATCGCTGAAGCTTTCTTT. The J gene is TRBJ1-1, the V gene TRBV20-1; maybe TRBD1 (5 bases). Germline CDR1 and CDR2: DFQATT and SNEGSKA (reference sequence). Trimming took 0 bases from V and 6 from J, leaving 17 bases between them. The CDR3 extends over 15 amino acids.

This clonotype is medium-sized. This beta chain is an off-target read within a library intended for alpha chains, so its frequency means little. The CDR3 nucleotides are TGTGCCAGCAGCAGCCGCCCAGGACAGCCCCAGCATTTT. Its protein product is CASSSRPGQPQHF. The chain joins TRBV3-1 to TRBJ1-5; no definite D call. CDR1 is LGHDT and CDR2 is YNNKEL in the germline V gene (reference sequence). The V gene lost 5 bases and the J gene lost 7 bases, with 12 bases spanning the gap. The CDR3 extends over 13 amino acids.

This clonotype occurred many times. Because the library targeted alpha chains, this beta chain is an off-target read whose size means little. The rearrangement joins TRBV10-3 to TRBJ2-1; D perhaps matches TRBD2 (5 bases). V was trimmed by 1 base and J by 1 base, leaving 8 bases between them. Germline CDR1 ENHRY, CDR2 SYGVKD. The CDR3 is 15 residues long. This CDR3 is CAISEYEGSYNEQFF. As DNA, the CDR3 is TGTGCCATCAGTGAGTATGAGGGATCCTACAATGAGCAGTTCTTC.

In the case of this clonotype: This beta chain was picked up by a library intended for alpha chains and is off target, so its count carries little meaning. The J gene is TRBJ1-1, the V gene TRBV5-1, with TRBD1 matching over 9 bases. The CDR3 has 15 residues. Unmatched junction bases numbered 4, after V lost 0 bases and J lost 4 bases. Per the germline V gene, CDR1 is SGHRS and CDR2 is YFSETQ. CDR3 region: CASSLGDRVITEAFF. CDR3 bases: TGCGCCAGCAGCTTGGGGGACAGGGTAATCACTGAAGCTTTCTTT.

Points on this clonotype: A library prepared for alpha chains yielded this beta chain as an off-target read; its size is of little meaning. The chain's CDR3 is CASSSNSGRAYEQYF. The CDR3 coding sequence is TGTGCCAGCAGCTCGAACAGCGGGAGGGCCTACGAGCAGTACTTC. This sequence joins TRBV5-6 and TRBJ2-7; 10 bases match TRBD2. Germline CDR1 SGHDT, CDR2 YYEEEE. J gave up 2 bases and V 3 bases, and 5 bases lay outside the gene matches. This CDR3 has 15 amino acids.

On this clonotype itself: This beta chain is an off-target read within a library intended for alpha chains, so its frequency means little. This sequence joins TRBV7-2 and TRBJ2-1; 10 bases line up with TRBD2. The CDR3 length is 15 residues. In germline, CDR1 is SGHTA, CDR2 FQGNSA. Germline trimming cut 1 base from V and 10 bases from J; bases unmatched to any gene: 7. For the CDR3, the DNA is TGTGCCAGCAGCTTAGACCCTAAACTAGCGGGAGAGCAGTTCTTC. Its protein is CASSLDPKLAGEQFF.

Sample share makes this clonotype medium-sized. This beta chain turned up in a library designed for alpha chains; as an off-target read, its abundance says little. The rearrangement links TRBV20-1 to TRBJ2-3; TRBD2 agrees at 10 bases. The length of the CDR3 is 15 residues. CDR1 is DFQATT, CDR2 SNEGSKA, per germline (reference sequence). Trimming took 0 bases from V and 6 from J; bases not matched to a gene: 6. CDR3 region: CSARDPQREGDTQYF. The CDR3 DNA follows: TGCAGTGCTAGAGATCCTCAGCGGGAGGGGGATACGCAGTATTTT.

This clonotype was counted between two and nine times. The size of this beta chain means little, since it is a stray read in a library made for alpha chains. The CDR3, as DNA: TGTGCCAGCGCCCGGGAGAACCTTAACACCGGGGAGCTGTTTTTT. Translating it yields CASARENLNTGELFF. This chain joins TRBV12-3 or TRBV12-4 and TRBJ2-2; D might be TRBD2 (6 bases). Trimming took 8 bases from V and 2 from J, leaving 15 bases between them. The CDR3 loop spans 15 amino acids.

This clonotype showed up many times. This beta chain was picked up by a library intended for alpha chains and is off target, so its count carries little meaning. The chain uses TRBV6-2 or TRBV6-3 and TRBJ2-7; D not resolved. With 7 bases removed from V and 3 bases from J, the gap between germline ends came to 10 bases. Germline V gene sequence: CDR1 MNHEY, CDR2 SVGEGT. The CDR3 totals 12 residues. CDR3 sequence reads: CASTSFHYEQYF. The CDR3 DNA is TGTGCCAGCACGTCTTTCCACTACGAGCAGTACTTC.

This clonotype was detected a few times. This beta chain appears as a stray read in a library generated for alpha chains; its size is not informative. This chain joins TRBV7-9 and TRBJ1-1, with D unresolved. The CDR3 runs to 14 residues. V gave up 3 bases and J gave up 2 bases, with 10 bases separating them. From germline, CDR1 is SEHNR and CDR2 FQNEAQ (reference sequence). CDR3 region: CASSFLVDNTEAFF. The CDR3, as DNA: TGTGCCAGCAGCTTTCTAGTGGACAACACTGAAGCTTTCTTT. The full variable domain, with the rest looked up from reference TRBV7-9 and TRBJ1-1, is DTGVSQNPRHKITKRGQNVTFRCDPISEHNRLYWYRQTLGQGPEFLTYFQNEAQLEKSRLLSDRFSAERPKGSFSTLEIQRTEQGDSAMYLCASSFLVDNTEAFFGQGTRLTVV.